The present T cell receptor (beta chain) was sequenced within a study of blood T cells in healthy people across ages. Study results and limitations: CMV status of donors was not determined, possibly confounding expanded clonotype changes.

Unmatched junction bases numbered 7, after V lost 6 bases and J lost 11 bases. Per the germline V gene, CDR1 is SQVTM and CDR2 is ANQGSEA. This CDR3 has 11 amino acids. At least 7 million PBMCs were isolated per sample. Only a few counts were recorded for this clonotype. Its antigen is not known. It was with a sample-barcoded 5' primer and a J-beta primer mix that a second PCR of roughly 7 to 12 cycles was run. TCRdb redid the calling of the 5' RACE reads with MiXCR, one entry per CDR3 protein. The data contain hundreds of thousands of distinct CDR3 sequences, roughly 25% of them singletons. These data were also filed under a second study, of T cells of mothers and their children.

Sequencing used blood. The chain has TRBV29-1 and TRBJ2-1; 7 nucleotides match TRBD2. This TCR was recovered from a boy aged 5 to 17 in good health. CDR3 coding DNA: TGCAGCGTCCGCGGGAGCTCCCAGCAGTTCTTC. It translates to CSVRGSSQQFF.